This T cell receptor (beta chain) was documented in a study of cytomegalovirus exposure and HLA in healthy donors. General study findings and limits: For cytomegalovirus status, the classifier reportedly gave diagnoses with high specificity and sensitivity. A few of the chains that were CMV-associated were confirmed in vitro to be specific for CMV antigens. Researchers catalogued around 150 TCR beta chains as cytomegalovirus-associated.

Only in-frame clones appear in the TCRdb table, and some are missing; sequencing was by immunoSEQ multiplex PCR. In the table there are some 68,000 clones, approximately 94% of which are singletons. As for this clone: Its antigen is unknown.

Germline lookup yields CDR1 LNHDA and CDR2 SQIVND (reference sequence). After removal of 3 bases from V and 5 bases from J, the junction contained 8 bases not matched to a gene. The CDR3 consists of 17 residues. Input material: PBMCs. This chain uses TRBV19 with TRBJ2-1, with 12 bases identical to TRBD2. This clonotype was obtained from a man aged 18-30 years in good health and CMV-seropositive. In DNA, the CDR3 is TGTGCCAGTAGTATCTCACTAGCGGGGGGTGCAAACAATGAGCAGTTCTTC. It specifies CASSISLAGGANNEQFF.